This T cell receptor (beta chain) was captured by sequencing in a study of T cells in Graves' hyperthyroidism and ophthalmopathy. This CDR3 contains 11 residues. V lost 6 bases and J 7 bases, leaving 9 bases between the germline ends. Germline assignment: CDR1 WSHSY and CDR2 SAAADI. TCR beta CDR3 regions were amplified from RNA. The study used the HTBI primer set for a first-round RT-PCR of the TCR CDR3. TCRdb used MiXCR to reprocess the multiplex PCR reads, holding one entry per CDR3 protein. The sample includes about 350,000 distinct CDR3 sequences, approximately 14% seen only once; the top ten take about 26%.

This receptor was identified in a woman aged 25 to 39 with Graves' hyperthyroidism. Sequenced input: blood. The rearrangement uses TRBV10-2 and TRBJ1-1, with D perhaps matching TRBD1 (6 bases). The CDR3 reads CASRGQIEAFF. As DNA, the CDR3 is TGCGCCAGCAGGGGACAAATTGAAGCTTTCTTT.